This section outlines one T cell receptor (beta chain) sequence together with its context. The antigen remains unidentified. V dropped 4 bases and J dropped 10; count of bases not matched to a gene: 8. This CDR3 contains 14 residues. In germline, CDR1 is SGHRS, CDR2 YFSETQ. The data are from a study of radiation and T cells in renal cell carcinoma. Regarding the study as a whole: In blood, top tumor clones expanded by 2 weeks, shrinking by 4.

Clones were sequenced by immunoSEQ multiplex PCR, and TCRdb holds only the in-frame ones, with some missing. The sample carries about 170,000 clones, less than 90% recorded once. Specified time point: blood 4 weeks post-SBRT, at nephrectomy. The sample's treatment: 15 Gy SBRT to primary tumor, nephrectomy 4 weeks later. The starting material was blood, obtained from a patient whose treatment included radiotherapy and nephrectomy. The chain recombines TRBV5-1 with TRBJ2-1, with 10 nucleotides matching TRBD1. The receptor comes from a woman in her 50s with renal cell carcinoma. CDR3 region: CASSQGTGVWEQFF. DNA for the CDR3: TGCGCCAGCAGCCAAGGGACAGGGGTTTGGGAGCAGTTCTTC.